The present T cell receptor (beta chain) was sequenced within a study of persistence of HIV-infected CD4 T cells. The germline gives CDR1 SGHTA, CDR2 FQGTGA. There are 15 residues in the CDR3. Trimming removed 5 bases at V and 1 base at J, with 9 bases between. The immunoSEQ assay was version 4, run in survey mode. Using immunoSEQ multiplex PCR, the repertoire was profiled, and TCRdb retains in-frame clones only, with some absent. The sample has more than 45,000 clones; more than 60% are singletons. Only one count was recorded for this clone. What it recognizes is unknown. Cells were stimulated with CMV-infected fibroblast lysates at 10 ug/mL. Sorted nonresponding memory CD4+ T cells were CD40L-negative, CD69-negative, CD45RO-high.

The chain has TRBV7-3 and TRBJ2-6; perhaps TRBD2 as D (5 bases). This TCR was recovered from an adult man with HIV who was CMV-seropositive. The input for sequencing was CD4+ T cells sorted from PBMCs after approximately 20-hour stimulation, taken from a patient who received antiretroviral therapy. CDR3 in amino acids: CASSLSESGANVLTF. CDR3 nucleotides: TGTGCCAGCAGCCTTAGCGAGTCTGGGGCCAACGTCCTGACTTTC.